The next 30 T cell receptor beta chains were all read from a single sample in a study of graft-versus-host responses after intestinal transplantation. Responder cells labeled with CFSE (roughly 200,000) were co-plated with irradiated stimulator cells labeled with violet dye (roughly 200,000). Only in-frame clones appear in the TCRdb table, and some are missing; sequencing was by immunoSEQ multiplex PCR. The sample carries about 2,200 clones, 37% recorded once. This specimen consisted of alloreactive CD8+ T cells from a mixed lymphocyte reaction culture, obtained before transplantation. The sample's subset: CFSE-low proliferating T cells sorted from approximately 6-day pre-transplant mixed lymphocyte reaction (GvH or HvG direction). These receptors were taken from a human patient who was an organ donor for intestinal transplantation.

The CDR3 sequence: CASSLAVGDYEQYF. The CDR3 nucleotides are TGTGCCAGCAGCTTAGCCGTGGGGGACTACGAGCAGTACTTC. The V and J genes are TRBV11-3 and TRBJ2-7, with D perhaps assigned TRBD1 or TRBD2 (5 bases each). Per germline, CDR1 SGHNT and CDR2 YENEEA. The CDR3 consists of 14 residues. Trimming removed 1 base at V and 3 bases at J, with 10 bases between. The full variable domain, its missing parts supplied by reference TRBV11-3 and TRBJ2-7, is EAGVVQSPRYKIIEKKQPVAFWCNPISGHNTLYWYLQNLGQGPELLIRYENEEAVDDSQLPKDRFSAERLKGVDSTLKIQPAELGDSAVYLCASSLAVGDYEQYFGPGTRLTVT.

This clone was detected a few times. The V call is TRBV19, the J call TRBJ1-4, with D unclear. V dropped 5 bases and J dropped 3 bases, with 7 bases sitting between them. Germline V gene sequence: CDR1 LNHDA, CDR2 SQIVND (reference sequence). The CDR3 is made up of 13 amino acids. The DNA of the CDR3 is TGTGCCAGTAGTCTCGCAGCTAATGAAAAACTGTTTTTT. Encoded protein: CASSLAANEKLFF.

V usage is TRBV28 and J usage is TRBJ1-2; D might be TRBD1 (5 bases). The CDR3 runs 15 residues. The ends were cut back, 1 base at V and 5 bases at J, with 14 bases in the middle. Germline assignment: CDR1 MDHEN and CDR2 SYDVKM. As DNA, the CDR3 is TGTGCCAGCAGTTTATTTCCGGGTGGGGGGTATGGCTACACCTTC. This gives the protein CASSLFPGGGYGYTF.

This clone has a handful of counts. The chain is built from TRBV5-6 and TRBJ2-5; no clear D gene. Between the trimmed V and J ends, which lost 0 bases and 2 bases, there was a span of 8 bases. In germline, CDR1 is SGHDT, CDR2 YYEEEE. The CDR3 totals 14 residues. The CDR3 loop reads CASSLVGQQETQYF. The CDR3 nucleotides are TGTGCCAGCAGCTTGGTTGGTCAGCAAGAGACCCAGTACTTC.

CDR3 sequence reads: CASSPEYGSSYEQYF. The DNA of the CDR3 is TGTGCCAGCAGCCCGGAGTACGGCAGCTCCTACGAGCAGTACTTC. The chain couples TRBV5-4 to TRBJ2-7; no firm D call. There are 15 residues in the CDR3. From germline, CDR1 is SGHNT and CDR2 YYREEE (reference sequence). The V end lost 4 bases, the J end lost 0 bases, and 14 bases lay between the germline ends.

This chain uses TRBV5-1 with TRBJ2-1; possibly TRBD1 for D (6 bases). The germline CDR1 and CDR2 sequences are SGHRS and YFSETQ. The V and J ends lost 1 base and 5 bases respectively, with 16 bases between them. CDR3 length: 16 residues. DNA for the CDR3: TGCGCCAGCAGCTTGAAGGTGGGGGCCACAAACAATGAGCAGTTCTTC. Translation gives CASSLKVGATNNEQFF.

The chain couples TRBV4-2 to TRBJ2-7; D is possibly TRBD2 (6 bases). From germline, CDR1 is LGHNA and CDR2 YNFKEQ. The length of the CDR3 is 13 residues. Trimming pared 3 bases from V and 2 bases from J, leaving 8 bases between. The CDR3 region is CASSHRGTYEQYF. CDR3 bases: TGTGCCAGCAGCCACCGGGGGACCTACGAGCAGTACTTC.

This clone was seen a few times. The rearrangement joins TRBV6-6 to TRBJ2-3, with D perhaps TRBD2 (6 bases). Trimming shortened V by 6 bases and J by 8 bases, and 21 bases separated the two germline ends. Per the germline V gene, CDR1 is MNHNY and CDR2 is SVGAGI (reference sequence). This CDR3 has 15 amino acids. CDR3 sequence: CASSWKDYVFGTQYF. The CDR3 nucleotides read TGTGCCAGCAGCTGGAAGGACTATGTTTTTGGTACGCAGTATTTT.

This clone was counted between two and nine times. This chain connects TRBV1 to TRBJ1-5; the table's D call TRBD1 went unverified against the DNA. TRBV1 counts as a pseudogene. The CDR3 consists of 18 residues. The CDR3, as DNA: TGCACCAGCAGCCAAGGTGGCAAGGGGTTAAGCGGCAATCAGCCCCAGCATTTT. It codes for CTSSQGGKGLSGNQPQHF.

This clone was counted a few times. The chain recombines TRBV6-4 with TRBJ2-7; D is possibly TRBD1 (5 bases). Germline CDR1 MRHNA, CDR2 SNTAGT. V was trimmed by 4 bases and J by 2 bases, leaving 12 bases between them. The CDR3 is 14 residues long. CDR3 residues: CASSGRMGPYEQYF. In DNA, the CDR3 is TGTGCCAGCAGTGGACGGATGGGGCCCTACGAGCAGTACTTC.

This clone was counted a few times. The chain couples TRBV9 to TRBJ2-3; the D gene could be TRBD1 or TRBD2 (5 bases each). V was clipped by 4 bases and J by 1 base, with 25 bases between them. Germline V lookup: CDR1 SGDLS, CDR2 YYNGEE. This CDR3 contains 19 residues. The CDR3 DNA reads TGTGCCAGCAGCCCGATGGTGGGGGTCAGCGGCTATGGCACAGATACGCAGTATTTT. Protein: CASSPMVGVSGYGTDTQYF.

The chain is built from TRBV7-1 and TRBJ2-2, with D possibly TRBD2 on 6 matching bases. TRBV7-1 carries the ORF label, with uncertain function. CDR3 length: 14 amino acids. V was pared by 4 bases and J by 6 bases, with 12 bases between. In DNA form, the CDR3 reads TGTGCCAGCAGCTTAGTGGGGGGAGCCGGGGAGCTGTTTTTT. Translating it yields CASSLVGGAGELFF.

In this sample, this clone turned up once. V usage is TRBV9 and J usage is TRBJ2-7, with D hard to call. Germline CDR1 and CDR2: SGDLS and YYNGEE. There are 14 residues in the CDR3. V lost 1 base, J lost 1 base, and 9 bases lay in between. This CDR3 reads CASSVSIGSYEQYF. As DNA, the CDR3 is TGTGCCAGCAGCGTAAGCATAGGGTCCTACGAGCAGTACTTC.

The rearrangement uses TRBV9 and TRBJ1-5; TRBD1 might be the D (6 bases). This CDR3 has 14 amino acids. The V gene's germline CDR1 is SGDLS and CDR2 YYNGEE. The V end was cut by 3 bases, the J end by 6 bases, with 13 bases between. The CDR3 reads CASSGGGQFQPQHF. In DNA, the CDR3 is TGTGCCAGCAGCGGGGGGGGACAATTTCAGCCCCAGCATTTT.

This clone came up a few times. The rearrangement links TRBV6-1 to TRBJ1-1; possible D gene TRBD1, 5 bases. Germline V lookup: CDR1 MNHNS, CDR2 SASEGT. The CDR3 sequence is 9 residues long. V lost 6 bases and J lost 10, with 6 bases in between. The CDR3 region has the DNA TGTGCCAGCAGAGGGGTAGCTTTCTTT. Protein: CASRGVAFF.

The chain couples TRBV4-1 to TRBJ2-2, with 8 bases that match TRBD2. V was clipped by 0 bases and J by 0 bases; unmatched bases: 3. Germline assignment: CDR1 MGHRA and CDR2 YSYEKL. The CDR3 runs 17 residues. CDR3 in amino acids: CASSQDRGGANTGELFF. The CDR3 DNA sequence: TGCGCCAGCAGCCAAGATCGGGGGGGAGCGAACACCGGGGAGCTGTTTTTT.

By share, this clone ranks as large (0.1 to 1%). The chain employs TRBV7-9 and TRBJ1-2, with unresolved D. The CDR3 runs 16 residues. Per germline, CDR1 SEHNR and CDR2 FQNEAQ (reference sequence). The V end was cut by 1 base, the J end by 4 bases, with 16 bases between. CDR3 DNA: TGTGCCAGCAGCTTAGTAACCAAGGAGTCGATCTATGGCTACACCTTC. It yields the protein CASSLVTKESIYGYTF.

The chain is built from TRBV28 and TRBJ1-2; tentatively, D is TRBD1 (5 bases). Trimming stripped 8 bases from V and 6 bases from J, with 22 bases between. This CDR3 is built from 15 residues. The germline gives CDR1 MDHEN, CDR2 SYDVKM. CDR3 sequence: CASRKPGSATDGYTF. DNA for the CDR3: TGTGCCAGCCGAAAACCAGGGTCTGCGACGGATGGCTACACCTTC.

There are a few counts of this clone. The chain is built from TRBV2 and TRBJ1-1; D unresolved. Germline V CDR1 and CDR2: SNHLY, FYNNEI. The CDR3 covers 12 residues. V shed 7 bases and J shed 4 bases, with 10 bases lying between them. CDR3 sequence reads: CASTHGSTEAFF. CDR3 sequence (DNA): TGTGCCAGCACCCACGGGAGCACTGAAGCTTTCTTT.

The CDR3 here is CATSVGGVNTEAFF. The CDR3 nucleotides read TGTGCCACCTCAGTTGGGGGTGTTAACACTGAAGCTTTCTTT. V usage is TRBV7-9 and J usage is TRBJ1-1, with a tentative D call TRBD1 (5 bases). Trimming shortened V by 10 bases and J by 2 bases, and 17 bases separated the two germline ends. Germline CDR1 SEHNR, CDR2 FQNEAQ (reference sequence). The CDR3 is 14 residues long.

This chain links TRBV4-2 with TRBJ2-2; TRBD1 might be the D (6 bases). The V end was cut by 8 bases, the J end by 5 bases, with 15 bases between. The germline V gene encodes CDR1 LGHNA and CDR2 YNFKEQ. The CDR3 covers 14 residues. CDR3 DNA sequence: TGTGCCAGCTCACAGGGAATAGAGACCGGGGAGCTGTTTTTT. Protein product: CASSQGIETGELFF.

This clone was seen a handful of times. This rearrangement joins TRBV4-1 to TRBJ1-5; maybe TRBD1 (6 bases). With 3 bases removed from V and 8 bases from J, the gap between germline ends came to 17 bases. Germline CDR1 and CDR2: MGHRA and YSYEKL. This CDR3 has 15 amino acids. CDR3 DNA sequence: TGCGCCAGCAGCCAGGGACCTGGGACAACGGAGCCCCAGCATTTT. Translation gives CASSQGPGTTEPQHF.

This chain connects TRBV27 to TRBJ2-7; D may be TRBD2 (7 bases). V gave up 2 bases and J gave up 6 bases, with 11 bases separating them. In germline, CDR1 is MNHEY, CDR2 SMNVEV (reference sequence). The CDR3 spans 13 residues. DNA for the CDR3: TGTGCCAGCAGTTTAGGGGGGGCTCGCGAGCAGTACTTC. This gives the protein CASSLGGAREQYF.

The chain combines TRBV9 with TRBJ1-2, with D possibly being TRBD1 (6 bases). Germline CDR1 SGDLS, CDR2 YYNGEE. The V and J ends lost 4 bases and 3 bases respectively, with 16 bases between them. The CDR3 consists of 15 residues. The CDR3 protein is CASSTLTHRDYGYTF. CDR3 sequence (DNA): TGTGCCAGCAGCACTCTTACTCACAGGGACTATGGCTACACCTTC. The variable domain in full, completed from reference TRBV9 and TRBJ1-2, reads DSGVTQTPKHLITATGQRVTLRCSPRSGDLSVYWYQQSLDQGLQFLIQYYNGEERAKGNILERFSAQQFPDLHSELNLSSLELGDSALYFCASSTLTHRDYGYTFGSGTRLTVV.

This clone was found a few times. This chain links TRBV5-5 with TRBJ1-5; D not resolved. Trimming left V 0 bases short and J 3 bases short, with 7 bases between. The CDR3 extends over 14 amino acids. CDR1 is SGHKS and CDR2 is YYEKEE in the germline V gene (reference sequence). CDR3 loop: CASSLVRFNQPQHF. The DNA for the CDR3 is TGTGCCAGCAGCTTGGTTCGTTTCAATCAGCCCCAGCATTTT.

The gene calls are TRBV4-3 and TRBJ1-1; TRBD1 matches 7 bases. V trimming: 6 bases; J trimming: 3 bases; junction bases outside the gene matches: 10. The CDR3 spans 15 residues. CDR1 and CDR2 from the germline V gene are LGHNA and YSLEER. This chain's CDR3 is CASSSSQGGDTEAFF. CDR3 coding DNA: TGCGCCAGCAGTTCATCCCAGGGGGGGGACACTGAAGCTTTCTTT.

The chain links TRBV27 to TRBJ1-2, with D hard to call. Germline V gene lookup returns CDR1 MNHEY and CDR2 SMNVEV (reference sequence). The V end lost 3 bases, the J end lost 8 bases, and 13 bases lay between the germline ends. The CDR3 contains 13 residues. DNA of the CDR3: TGTGCCAGCAGTTTGGGCAGCATGGGAGGCTACACCTTC. Encoded protein: CASSLGSMGGYTF.

The V gene is TRBV30, the J gene TRBJ2-1, with TRBD2 matching 8 bases. There are 15 residues in the CDR3. CDR1 is GTSNPN, CDR2 SVGIG, per germline (reference sequence). Trimming at V came to 0 bases and at J to 2 bases, leaving 3 bases not matched to a gene. The DNA for the CDR3 is TGTGCCTGGAGTGTCGGGGGGGGACCCTACAATGAGCAGTTCTTC. This codes for CAWSVGGGPYNEQFF.

The chain joins TRBV30 to TRBJ2-7; 11 bases map to TRBD1. The CDR3 length is 15 residues. Trimming cost V 5 bases and J 2 bases; bases outside gene matches: 8. The germline V gene has CDR1 GTSNPN and CDR2 SVGIG (reference sequence). This chain's CDR3 is CAWGTRDRGTYEQYF. CDR3 nucleotide sequence: TGTGCCTGGGGAACACGGGACAGGGGGACCTACGAGCAGTACTTC.

The chain uses TRBV7-9 and TRBJ2-1, with a weak D call TRBD2 (6 bases). The CDR3 extends over 13 amino acids. The ends were cut back, 5 bases at V and 15 bases at J, with 20 bases in the middle. In germline, CDR1 is SEHNR, CDR2 FQNEAQ (reference sequence). For the CDR3, the DNA is TGTGCCAGCAGCCCAACCACCGTGGGGGAGGCGTTCTTC. It encodes CASSPTTVGEAFF.